This T cell receptor (beta chain) stems from a study of OX40 agonist ivuxolimab in advanced cancers. Study findings and constraints: Partly responding patients at 0.1-3.0 mg/kg showed some of the smallest clonal expansion.

Trimming took off 4 bases at V and 0 bases at J, with 13 bases between the two ends. There are 16 residues in the CDR3. Germline V lookup: CDR1 MGHRA, CDR2 YSYEKL. Profiled with immunoSEQ multiplex PCR; TCRdb holds only in-frame clones, not every one. Counted here are approximately 77,000 clones, less than 95% occurring once; the ten biggest clones make up less than 2%. Comments on this clone: Its antigen remains unknown.

The rearrangement links TRBV4-1 to TRBJ2-1; D may be TRBD2 (5 bases). The source was CD4+ or CD8+ T cells sorted from blood, collected in a trial of the OX40 agonist ivuxolimab. The sequence was obtained from an adult with an advanced solid tumor such as melanoma, head and neck, liver or kidney cancer. The CDR3 region is CASSLTSRGSYNEQFF. CDR3 coding DNA: TGCGCCAGCAGCCTCACTTCACGGGGCTCCTACAATGAGCAGTTCTTC.